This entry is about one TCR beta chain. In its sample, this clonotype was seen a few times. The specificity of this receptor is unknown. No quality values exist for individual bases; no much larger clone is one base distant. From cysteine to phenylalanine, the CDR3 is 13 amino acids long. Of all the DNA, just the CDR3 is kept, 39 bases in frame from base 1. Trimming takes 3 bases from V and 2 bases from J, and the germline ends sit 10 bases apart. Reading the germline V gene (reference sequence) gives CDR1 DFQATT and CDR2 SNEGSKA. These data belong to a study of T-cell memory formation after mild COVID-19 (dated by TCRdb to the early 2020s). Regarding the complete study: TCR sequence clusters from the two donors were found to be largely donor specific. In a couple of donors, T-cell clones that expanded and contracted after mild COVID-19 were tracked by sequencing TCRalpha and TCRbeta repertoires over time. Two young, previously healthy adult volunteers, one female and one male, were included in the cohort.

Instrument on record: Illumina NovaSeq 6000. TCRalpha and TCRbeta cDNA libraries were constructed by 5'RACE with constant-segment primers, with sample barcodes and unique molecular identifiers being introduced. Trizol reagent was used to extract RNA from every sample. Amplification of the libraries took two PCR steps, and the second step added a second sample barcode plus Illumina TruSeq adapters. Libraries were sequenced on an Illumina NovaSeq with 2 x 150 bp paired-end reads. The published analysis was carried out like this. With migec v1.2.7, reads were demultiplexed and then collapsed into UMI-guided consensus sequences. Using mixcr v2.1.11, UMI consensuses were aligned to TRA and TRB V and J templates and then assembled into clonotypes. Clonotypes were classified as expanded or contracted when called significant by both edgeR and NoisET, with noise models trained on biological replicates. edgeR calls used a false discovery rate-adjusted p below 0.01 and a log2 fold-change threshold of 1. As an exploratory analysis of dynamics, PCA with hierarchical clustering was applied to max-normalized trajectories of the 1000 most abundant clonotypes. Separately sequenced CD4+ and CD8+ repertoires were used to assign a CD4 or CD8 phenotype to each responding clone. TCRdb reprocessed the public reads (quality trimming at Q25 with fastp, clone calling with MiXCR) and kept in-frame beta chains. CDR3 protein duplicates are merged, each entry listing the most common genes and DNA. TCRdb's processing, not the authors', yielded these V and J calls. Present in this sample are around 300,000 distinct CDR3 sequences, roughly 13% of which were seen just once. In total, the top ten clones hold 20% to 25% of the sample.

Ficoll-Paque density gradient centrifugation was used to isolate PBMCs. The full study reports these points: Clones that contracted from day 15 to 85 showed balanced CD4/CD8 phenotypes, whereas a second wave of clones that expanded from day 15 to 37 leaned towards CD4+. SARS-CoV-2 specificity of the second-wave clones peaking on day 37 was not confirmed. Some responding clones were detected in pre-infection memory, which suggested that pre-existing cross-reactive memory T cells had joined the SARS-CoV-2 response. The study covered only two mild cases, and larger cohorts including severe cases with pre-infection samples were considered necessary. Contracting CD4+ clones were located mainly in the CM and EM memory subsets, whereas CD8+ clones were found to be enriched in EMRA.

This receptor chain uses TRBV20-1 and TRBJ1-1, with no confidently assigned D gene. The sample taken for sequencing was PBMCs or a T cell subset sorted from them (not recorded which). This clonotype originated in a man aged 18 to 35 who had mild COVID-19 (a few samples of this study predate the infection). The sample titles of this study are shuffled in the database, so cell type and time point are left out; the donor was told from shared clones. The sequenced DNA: TGCAGTGCTAGGGGAGACCTTAACACTGAAGCTTTCTTT. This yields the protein CSARGDLNTEAFF.